A single sample is the source of the 28 T cell receptor beta chains below, sequenced in a study of T cell responses to AZD1222 COVID-19 vaccine. The protocol was immunoSEQ multiplex PCR, while the TCRdb copy is restricted to in-frame clones and leaves out a portion. Among over 120,000 clones listed, approximately 92% were seen once. The specimen comprised peripheral blood, sampled 28 days after the second AZD1222 dose. These receptors were obtained from an adult who received the AZD1222 COVID-19 vaccine.

The genes are TRBV5-4 and TRBJ2-3, with D perhaps matching TRBD2 (6 bases). The germline V gene has CDR1 SGHNT and CDR2 YYREEE (reference sequence). The V gene lost 4 bases and the J gene lost 7 bases, with 16 bases spanning the gap. This CDR3 comprises 14 residues. CDR3 amino acids: CASSQEGRAYTQYF. The DNA of the CDR3 is TGTGCCAGCAGCCAGGAGGGACGCGCGTATACGCAGTATTTT.

V and J are TRBV10-3 and TRBJ2-7; perhaps D is TRBD1 or TRBD2 (5 bases each). The germline CDR1 and CDR2 sequences are ENHRY and SYGVKD. This CDR3 has 17 amino acids. Trimming shortened V by 5 bases and J by 2 bases, and 22 bases separated the two germline ends. The CDR3 DNA follows: TGTGCCATCAGTAATCGGATCGAGAGGGAACAGGCCTACGAGCAGTACTTC. Protein product: CAISNRIEREQAYEQYF.

The chain links TRBV5-6 to TRBJ1-5; 10 bases fit TRBD1. There are 16 residues in the CDR3. Germline CDR1 SGHDT, CDR2 YYEEEE. Germline trimming cut 1 base from V and 5 bases from J; bases unmatched to any gene: 6. For the CDR3, the DNA is TGTGCCAGCAGCTTGAAGGACAGGGGGAGCGATCAGCCCCAGCATTTT. Translation: CASSLKDRGSDQPQHF.

This clone was observed once. The chain combines TRBV6-5 with TRBJ2-2; D possibly uses TRBD1 or TRBD2 (6 bases each). This CDR3 has 13 amino acids. Germline V gene sequence: CDR1 MNHEY, CDR2 SVGAGI. V lost 10 bases, J lost 6 bases, and 15 bases lay in between. This CDR3 is CATWRDNPGELFF. The CDR3 region has the DNA TGTGCCACCTGGCGGGACAACCCCGGGGAGCTGTTTTTT.

The rearrangement links TRBV27 to TRBJ2-3; D is unresolved. The germline gives CDR1 MNHEY, CDR2 SMNVEV (reference sequence). The CDR3 runs 13 residues. V was shortened by 6 bases and J by 6 bases, with 13 bases between the two germline ends. The CDR3 bases are TGTGCCAGCAGCCCATCGGGCCGGGATACGCAGTATTTT. Protein: CASSPSGRDTQYF.

V gene TRBV9 combines with J gene TRBJ2-7; no reliable D call. Germline assignment: CDR1 SGDLS and CDR2 YYNGEE. The CDR3 has 15 amino acids. Trimming stripped 0 bases from V and 2 bases from J, with 12 bases between. The CDR3 reads CASSVGWAPTYEQYF. The CDR3 DNA reads TGTGCCAGCAGCGTAGGCTGGGCTCCAACCTACGAGCAGTACTTC. Looking up the rest from reference TRBV9 and TRBJ2-7 gives the full variable domain: DSGVTQTPKHLITATGQRVTLRCSPRSGDLSVYWYQQSLDQGLQFLIQYYNGEERAKGNILERFSAQQFPDLHSELNLSSLELGDSALYFCASSVGWAPTYEQYFGPGTRLTVT.

This clone was counted a few times. The chain links TRBV5-1 to TRBJ1-1; tentative D call: TRBD1 (5 bases). V was clipped by 0 bases and J by 5 bases, with 11 bases between them. Per germline, CDR1 SGHRS and CDR2 YFSETQ. The CDR3 has 14 amino acids. DNA for the CDR3: TGCGCCAGCAGCTTGGCCGAGGGGTGGACTGAAGCTTTCTTT. Protein: CASSLAEGWTEAFF. The full variable domain, with the rest looked up from reference TRBV5-1 and TRBJ1-1, is KAGVTQTPRYLIKTRGQQVTLSCSPISGHRSVSWYQQTPGQGLQFLFEYFSETQRNKGNFPGRFSGRQFSNSRSEMNVSTLELGDSALYLCASSLAEGWTEAFFGQGTRLTVV.

The chain recombines TRBV18 with TRBJ2-7; no reliable D call. Trimming removed 1 base at V and 2 bases at J, with 9 bases between. CDR1 is KGHSH, CDR2 LQKENI, per germline. This CDR3 contains 14 residues. CDR3 in DNA: TGTGCCAGCTCACCACTCGGTGAGGCCTACGAGCAGTACTTC. Protein product: CASSPLGEAYEQYF. The full variable domain, with the rest looked up from reference TRBV18 and TRBJ2-7, is NAGVMQNPRHLVRRRGQEARLRCSPMKGHSHVYWYRQLPEEGLKFMVYLQKENIIDESGMPKERFSAEFPKEGPSILRIQQVVRGDSAAYFCASSPLGEAYEQYFGPGTRLTVT.

The V gene is TRBV11-2, the J gene TRBJ2-3; D not certain. This CDR3 comprises 14 residues. Deletions cut 0 bases from V and 2 bases from J, with 6 bases between. The germline V gene encodes CDR1 SGHAT and CDR2 FQNNGV. The CDR3: CASSLDRYTDTQYF. The DNA for the CDR3 is TGTGCCAGCAGCTTAGATAGATACACAGATACGCAGTATTTT.

The chain carries TRBV6-2 or TRBV6-3 and TRBJ2-7, with 8 bases that match TRBD1. Germline loops: CDR1 MNHEY, CDR2 SVGEGT. The CDR3 length is 15 residues. V dropped 7 bases and J dropped 4; count of bases not matched to a gene: 12. The CDR3 DNA reads as TGTGCCAGCATCCCTACAGGGGGGCTAAGATACGAGCAGTACTTC. Amino acid sequence: CASIPTGGLRYEQYF.

For the CDR3, the DNA is TGTGCCAGCAGCGACGCGGGATTTATTTCCAATGGTGGCTACACCTTC. This sequence encodes CASSDAGFISNGGYTF. This chain uses TRBV7-2 with TRBJ1-2; D is undetermined. The CDR3 runs to 16 residues. Trimming pared 5 bases from V and 7 bases from J, leaving 23 bases between. Germline CDR1 reads SGHTA; CDR2 reads FQGNSA.

The V and J genes are TRBV28 and TRBJ1-2, with D unclear. The V and J ends lost 6 bases and 3 bases respectively, with 14 bases between them. The CDR3 is made up of 14 amino acids. From germline, CDR1 is MDHEN and CDR2 SYDVKM. In DNA form, the CDR3 reads TGTGCCAGCAGCCCCAGTGGCAACTACTATGGCTACACCTTC. Protein: CASSPSGNYYGYTF.

The chain employs TRBV18 and TRBJ1-2, with D perhaps TRBD1 (5 bases). The CDR3 consists of 13 residues. V lost 8 bases, J lost 2 bases, and 12 bases lay in between. Germline CDR1 is KGHSH and CDR2 is LQKENI. The CDR3 here is CASRGAENYGYTF. DNA for the CDR3: TGTGCCAGCCGCGGGGCGGAAAACTATGGCTACACCTTC.

As for this clone: Relative to the germline gene, one junction end is altered; a read error may explain this. V gene TRBV5-1 combines with J gene TRBJ2-1; no firm D call. The germline CDR1 and CDR2 sequences are SGHRS and YFSETQ. This CDR3 has 14 amino acids. The CDR3 DNA reads as TGCGCCAGCAGTTTGGGGTCTTTAAACAATGAGCAGTTCTTC. Its translation: CASSLGSLNNEQFF.

This rearrangement joins TRBV28 to TRBJ2-1; D is unresolved. The CDR3 sequence is 12 residues long. Trimming left V 3 bases short and J 5 bases short, with 5 bases between. Germline CDR1 MDHEN, CDR2 SYDVKM. This CDR3 is CASSFIHNEQFF. CDR3 DNA: TGTGCCAGCAGTTTTATCCACAATGAGCAGTTCTTC.

The genes are TRBV7-8 and TRBJ2-7, with 10 nucleotides matching TRBD2. Losses at the gene ends were 3 bases for V and 2 bases for J; bases not matched to a gene: 4. CDR1 is SGHVS and CDR2 is FQNEAQ in the germline V gene. The CDR3 runs to 15 residues. The CDR3 DNA reads TGTGCCAGCAGCTTTGGACTAGCGGCGGCCTACGAGCAGTACTTC. This encodes CASSFGLAAAYEQYF.

This chain connects TRBV12-3 or TRBV12-4 to TRBJ2-1, with 9 bases matching TRBD2. Unmatched junction bases numbered 5, after V lost 5 bases and J lost 12 bases. The CDR3 length is 12 residues. Written as DNA, the CDR3 is TGTGCCAGCAGTCCTATTAGCGGGAGGCAGTTCTTC. Its protein product is CASSPISGRQFF.

The chain recombines TRBV28 with TRBJ1-2, with D hard to call. V was cut by 4 bases and J by 11 bases, with 20 bases left in between. Germline V gives CDR1 MDHEN, CDR2 SYDVKM. CDR3 length: 14 residues. The CDR3 DNA sequence: TGTGCCAGCAGTTCCACCCCCGCATTACGGGTTTACACCTTC. The encoded protein is CASSSTPALRVYTF.

The chain links TRBV24-1 to TRBJ2-7; unclear D gene. This CDR3 is built from 14 residues. V gave up 1 base and J gave up 2 bases, with 8 bases separating them. The germline gives CDR1 KGHDR, CDR2 SFDVKD. CDR3 bases: TGTGCCACCAGTGATTTAACACGGCCCTACGAGCAGTACTTC. It is translated as CATSDLTRPYEQYF.

The rearrangement uses TRBV19 and TRBJ2-2, with 10 bases fitting TRBD1. V lost 10 bases to trimming and J lost 6 bases; unmatched junction nucleotides: 11. Looked up from germline, CDR1 is LNHDA and CDR2 is SQIVND (reference sequence). This CDR3 region has 15 residues. The CDR3 bases are TGTGCCACTTCACAGTCCGGGACAGGGGCCGGGGAGCTGTTTTTT. It translates to CATSQSGTGAGELFF.

This rearrangement joins TRBV6-4 to TRBJ2-7, with 9 nucleotides matching TRBD2. The CDR3 consists of 13 residues. V trimming: 3 bases; J trimming: 6 bases; junction bases outside the gene matches: 3. Germline values: CDR1 MRHNA, CDR2 SNTAGT. Here the CDR3 DNA reads TGTGCCAGCAGTGAAGTAGCGGGAGTCGAGCAGTACTTC. Its protein is CASSEVAGVEQYF.

The chain carries TRBV4-1 and TRBJ2-5; 10 bases map to TRBD2. Germline V gene sequence: CDR1 MGHRA, CDR2 YSYEKL. This CDR3 comprises 21 residues. Germline trimming cut 0 bases from V and 2 bases from J; bases unmatched to any gene: 18. The CDR3 here is CASSQEFVWLAGEGDQETQYF. The CDR3 DNA reads TGCGCCAGCAGCCAAGAATTCGTCTGGCTAGCGGGAGAAGGGGATCAAGAGACCCAGTACTTC.

With regard to this clone: This specimen includes other DNA sequences encoding the same CDR3. V and J are TRBV30 and TRBJ1-2; no firm D call. V lost 1 base to trimming and J lost 7 bases, with 10 bases between them. The CDR3 is 12 residues long. Looked up from germline, CDR1 is GTSNPN and CDR2 is SVGIG (reference sequence). The CDR3 DNA is TGTGCCTGGAGTGCTGGGTCCGGTGGCTACACCTTC. Translation gives CAWSAGSGGYTF.

V and J are TRBV6-2 or TRBV6-3 and TRBJ1-1; 8 bases map to TRBD1. J was trimmed by 7 bases and V by 4 bases; bases with no gene match: 8. Germline V gene sequence: CDR1 MNHEY, CDR2 SVGEGT. This CDR3 has 14 residues. Here the CDR3 reads CASSSYPDRVEAFF. The DNA of the CDR3 is TGTGCCAGCAGTTCGTATCCGGACAGGGTTGAAGCTTTCTTT.

The gene calls are TRBV7-9 and TRBJ2-7; D possibly corresponds to TRBD2 (5 bases). The CDR3 consists of 12 residues. Germline V CDR1 and CDR2: SEHNR, FQNEAQ (reference sequence). V lost 4 bases to trimming and J lost 7 bases, with 11 bases between them. CDR3 bases: TGTGCCAGCAGCTCCGGGGAGACGGAGCAGTACTTC. Encoded protein: CASSSGETEQYF.

V gene TRBV6-5 combines with J gene TRBJ1-2; D might be TRBD1 (6 bases). The V end lost 0 bases, the J end lost 8 bases, and 13 bases lay between the germline ends. The V gene's germline CDR1 is MNHEY and CDR2 SVGAGI. This CDR3 has 14 amino acids. CDR3 bases: TGTGCCAGCAGTTACTCGAAGGACAGTAAGGGCTACACCTTC. This sequence encodes CASSYSKDSKGYTF.

This clone was counted between two and nine times. The chain combines TRBV9 with TRBJ2-2; 8 bases agree with TRBD2. V lost 4 bases, J lost 0 bases, and 5 bases stayed unmatched. Germline V gene data show CDR1 as SGDLS and CDR2 as YYNGEE. The CDR3 has 16 residues. This CDR3 reads CASSTSTSANTGELFF. Here the CDR3 DNA reads TGTGCCAGCAGCACCTCGACTAGCGCGAACACCGGGGAGCTGTTTTTT.

This clone has only a few counts. This chain joins TRBV27 and TRBJ1-5, with 8 nucleotides matching TRBD1. This CDR3 has 15 residues. Per germline, CDR1 MNHEY and CDR2 SMNVEV (reference sequence). Unmatched junction bases numbered 14, after V lost 6 bases and J lost 10 bases. For the CDR3, the DNA is TGTGCCAGCAGCACCAGGGGGCCTAGCGGGGGACCCCAGCATTTT. Translated, it gives CASSTRGPSGGPQHF.